This T cell receptor beta chain is drawn from a study of metastatic and nonmetastatic thyroid tumors. Per the original methods: The study built a papillary thyroid cancer distant-metastasis classifier from CDR3 differences across clinicopathological groups. TCRdb re-called the PCR reads via MiXCR. In this record, the V and J calls reflect TCRdb's handling and not the investigators' own analysis. Among fewer than 40,000 clones listed, 16% were seen once. Overall study findings and caveats: Across blood and tumor, TCR beta diversity in malignant thyroid tumors was reportedly significantly higher than in benign nodules.

In germline, CDR1 is SGHDT, CDR2 YYEEEE. The CDR3 spans 13 residues. V was pared by 4 bases and J by 10 bases, with 17 bases between. This clone was counted ten times or more. The antigen remains undetermined. Patients underwent thyroid surgery, and none had received any treatment before it. Material for sequencing was blood. The receptor comes from a female donor with papillary thyroid cancer or a benign thyroid nodule (not recorded which). Some clones in this sample may be carry-over from other donors' samples. The gene calls are TRBV5-6 and TRBJ1-1; D is uncertain. The CDR3 is CASSPFLTATAFF. CDR3 DNA: TGTGCCAGCAGCCCGTTCCTAACAGCGACAGCTTTCTTT.